This T cell receptor beta chain was sequenced in a study of cytomegalovirus exposure and HLA in healthy donors. Whole-study findings and limits: Sequence variants that were highly shared formed a cluster that was likely a sequencing artifact. Most subjects' HLA-A and HLA-B alleles were reportedly predicted from TCR beta sequences. A later analysis revealed that TCR association rates differed between HLA loci, peaking at DRB1 and bottoming out at HLA-C.

Vbeta (60) and Jbeta (13) primers were used in the PCR. Clones were sequenced by immunoSEQ multiplex PCR, and TCRdb holds only the in-frame ones, with some missing. The sample includes 110,000 to 150,000 clones, more than 7.5% of them seen just once. Each donor's status was that of a healthy bone marrow donor. The CDR3 is made up of 15 amino acids. Unmatched junction bases numbered 7, after V lost 1 base and J lost 6 bases. Germline-derived CDR1 and CDR2 are GTSNPN and SVGIG (reference sequence). A remark on this clone: Its specificity is not known.

The clonotype comes from a man aged 45-65 years in good health and CMV-seronegative. V is TRBV30 and J is TRBJ2-2, with 8 bases identical to TRBD2. Sequenced sample: PBMCs. The CDR3 sequence: CAWSEGLGIAGELFF. Here the CDR3 DNA reads TGTGCCTGGAGTGAGGGACTAGGGATCGCCGGGGAGCTGTTTTTT. Full variable domain (outside the CDR3, taken from reference TRBV30 and TRBJ2-2): SQTIHQWPATLVQPVGSPLSLECTVEGTSNPNLYWYRQAAGRGLQLLFYSVGIGQISSEVPQNLSASRPQDRQFILSSKKLLLSDSGFYLCAWSEGLGIAGELFFGEGSRLTVL.